This T cell receptor beta chain was found in a study of monozygotic twins with inflammatory bowel disease. Study-level findings and limits: IBD patients shared fewer clonotypes with other individuals than healthy twins, especially patients with disease activity signs.

Each CDR3 protein gets one entry in TCRdb, which reprocessed the 5' RACE reads and gives no DNA. In all, the sample yields under 150,000 distinct CDR3 sequences. A note on this clonotype: Its antigen is unknown.

This receptor was obtained from a human donor with ulcerative colitis or Crohn's disease, or a healthy co-twin of an affected twin (not recorded which). Sequencing input: blood.

This CDR3 is CSAASEGAFQPQHF. This chain links TRBV20-1 with TRBJ1-5; TCRdb picks TRBD1, but there is no DNA to check that call. CDR3 size: 14 residues. Germline V lookup: CDR1 DFQATT, CDR2 SNEGSKA (reference sequence).